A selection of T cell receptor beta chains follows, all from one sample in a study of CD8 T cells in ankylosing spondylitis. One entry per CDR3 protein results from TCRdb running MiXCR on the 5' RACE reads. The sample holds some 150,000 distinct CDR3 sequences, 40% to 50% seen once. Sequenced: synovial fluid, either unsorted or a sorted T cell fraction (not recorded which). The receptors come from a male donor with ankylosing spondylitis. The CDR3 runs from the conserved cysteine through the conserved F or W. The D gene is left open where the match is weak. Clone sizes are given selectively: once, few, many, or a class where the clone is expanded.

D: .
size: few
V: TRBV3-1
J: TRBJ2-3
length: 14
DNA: TGTGCCAGCAGCCCAGGGGGGCCTGCAGATACGCAGTATTTT
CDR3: CASSPGGPADTQYF

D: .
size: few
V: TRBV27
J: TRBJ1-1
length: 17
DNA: TGTGCCAGCAGTTTATTTGGGACTGTGACCTGGAACACTGAAGCTTTCTTT
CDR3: CASSLFGTVTWNTEAFF

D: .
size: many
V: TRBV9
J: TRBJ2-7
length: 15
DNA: TGTGCCAGCAGCGTAGGCGTGGGTTACTCCTACGAGCAGTACTTC
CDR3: CASSVGVGYSYEQYF

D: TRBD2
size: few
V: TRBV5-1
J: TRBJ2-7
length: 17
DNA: TGCGCCAGCAGCCCCGGGACTAGCGGGGGCCCTCCCTACGAGCAGTACTTC
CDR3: CASSPGTSGGPPYEQYF

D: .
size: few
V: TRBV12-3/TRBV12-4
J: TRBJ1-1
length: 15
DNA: TGTGCCAGCAGTTTTGGGGCCTGGGCGGACACTGAAGCTTTCTTT
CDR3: CASSFGAWADTEAFF

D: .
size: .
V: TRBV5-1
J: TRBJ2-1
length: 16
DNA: TGCGCCAGCAGCTACAAACAGGGATTCCGAAACAATGAGCAGTTCTTC
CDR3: CASSYKQGFRNNEQFF

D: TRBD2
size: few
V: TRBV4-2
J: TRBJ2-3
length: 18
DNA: TGTGCCAGCAGCCGAACAAGATGTAGCGGGGGTGCCACGGATACGCAGTATTTT
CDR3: CASSRTRCSGGATDTQYF

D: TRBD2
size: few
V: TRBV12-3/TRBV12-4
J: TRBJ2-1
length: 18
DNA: TGTGCCAGCAGTTTACCAAAGCTAGCGGGAGGGCCCTTCGATGAGCAGTTCTTC
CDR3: CASSLPKLAGGPFDEQFF

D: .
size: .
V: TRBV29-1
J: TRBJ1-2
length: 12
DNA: TGCAGCGTTGAGTGGAGCCCTCGGGGCTACACCTTC
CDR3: CSVEWSPRGYTF

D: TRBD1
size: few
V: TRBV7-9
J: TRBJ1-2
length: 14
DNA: TGTGCCAGCAGGAGGGACAGTCCCAACTATGGCTACACCTTC
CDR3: CASRRDSPNYGYTF

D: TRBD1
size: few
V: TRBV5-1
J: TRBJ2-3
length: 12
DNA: TGCGTGAGAGGGGGCGACACAGATACGCAGTATTTT
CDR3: CVRGGDTDTQYF

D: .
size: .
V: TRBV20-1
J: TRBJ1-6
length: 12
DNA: TGCAGTGCTAGTCAGTTACCTTCACCCCTCCACTTT
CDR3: CSASQLPSPLHF

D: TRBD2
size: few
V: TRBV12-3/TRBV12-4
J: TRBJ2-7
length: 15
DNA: TGTGCCAGCAGTTGGGGGACTAGCGAACTCTACGAGCAGTACTTC
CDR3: CASSWGTSELYEQYF

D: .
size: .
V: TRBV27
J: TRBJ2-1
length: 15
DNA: TGTGCCAGCAGTTTACAGGGACCTTCCTACAATGAGCAGTTCTTC
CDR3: CASSLQGPSYNEQFF

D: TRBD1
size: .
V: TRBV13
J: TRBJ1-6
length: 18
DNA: TGTGCCAGCAGCTCGGTTCCGACAGGGGAGAGTAGGAATTCACCCCTCCACTTT
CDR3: CASSSVPTGESRNSPLHF

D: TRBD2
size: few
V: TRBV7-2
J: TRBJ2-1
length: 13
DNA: TGTGCCAGCAGCACGACTAGCGGCAATGAGCAGTTCTTC
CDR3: CASSTTSGNEQFF

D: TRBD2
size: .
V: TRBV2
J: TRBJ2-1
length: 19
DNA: TGTGCCAGCAGTGAAGCTCCTAGCGGGGGCGTCCTAAACTACAATGAGCAGTTCTTC
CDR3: CASSEAPSGGVLNYNEQFF

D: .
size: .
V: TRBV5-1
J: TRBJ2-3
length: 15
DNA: TGCGCCAGCAGCCCCGTGGACCCCCGCACAGATACGCAGTATTTT
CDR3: CASSPVDPRTDTQYF

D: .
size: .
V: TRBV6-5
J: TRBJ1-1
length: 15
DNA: TGTGCCAGCAGTTACTCGACAGCCCTTGGGGTAGAAGCTTTCTTT
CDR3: CASSYSTALGVEAFF

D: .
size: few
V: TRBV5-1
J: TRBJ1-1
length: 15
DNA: TGCGCCAGCAGCTTGACGGGGACAATGAACACTGAAGCTTTCTTT
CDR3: CASSLTGTMNTEAFF

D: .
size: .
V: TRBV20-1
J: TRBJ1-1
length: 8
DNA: TGCAGTGCTGATGAAGCTTTCTTT
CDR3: CSADEAFF

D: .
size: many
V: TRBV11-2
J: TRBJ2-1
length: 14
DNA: TGTGCCAGCAGCTTAATTGAGCGGGACAATGAGCAGTTCTTC
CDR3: CASSLIERDNEQFF

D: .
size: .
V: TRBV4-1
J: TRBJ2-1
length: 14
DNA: TGCGCCAGCAGCCAAGACGCCCGGGGAGGTGAGCAGTTCTTC
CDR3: CASSQDARGGEQFF

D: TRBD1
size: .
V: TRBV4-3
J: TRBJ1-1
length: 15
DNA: TGCGCCAGCAGCCAAGAGGGACAGAGTAACACTGAAGCTTTCTTT
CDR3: CASSQEGQSNTEAFF

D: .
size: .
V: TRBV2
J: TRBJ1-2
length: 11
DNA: TGTGCCAGCACCCGGGGGCGAGGCTACACCTTC
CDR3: CASTRGRGYTF

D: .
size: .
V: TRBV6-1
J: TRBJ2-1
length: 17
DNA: TGTGCCAGCTCCTGGACATTACGGGAGTTTCATCAGGCTGAGCAGTTCTTC
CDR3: CASSWTLREFHQAEQFF

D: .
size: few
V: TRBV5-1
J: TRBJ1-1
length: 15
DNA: TGCGCCAGCAGCTTGTTTCGCAGCTTGAACACTGAAGCTTTCTTT
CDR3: CASSLFRSLNTEAFF

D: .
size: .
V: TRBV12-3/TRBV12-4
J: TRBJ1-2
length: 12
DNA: TGTGCCAGCAGTTTATGGGCAGCTGGCTACACCTTC
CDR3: CASSLWAAGYTF

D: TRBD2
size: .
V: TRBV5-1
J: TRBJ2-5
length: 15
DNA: TGCGCCAGCAGCTTGGCGGGACTAGCGGGAGAGACCCAGTACTTC
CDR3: CASSLAGLAGETQYF

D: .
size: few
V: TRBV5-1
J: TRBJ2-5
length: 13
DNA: TGCGCCAGCAGTTTTGGACGGGACGAGACCCAGTACTTC
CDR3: CASSFGRDETQYF

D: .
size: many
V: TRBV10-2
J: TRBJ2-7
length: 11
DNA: TGCGCCAGCAGAACAAGTTACGAGCAGTACTTC
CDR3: CASRTSYEQYF

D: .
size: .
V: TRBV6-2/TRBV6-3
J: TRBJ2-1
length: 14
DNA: TGTGCCAAACGGGGGGCAAGCTCCTACAATGAGCAGTTCTTC
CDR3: CAKRGASSYNEQFF

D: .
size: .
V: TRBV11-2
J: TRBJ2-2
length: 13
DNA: TGTGCCAGCAGCTCCCGTTGGTCCGGGGAGCTGTTTTTT
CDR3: CASSSRWSGELFF

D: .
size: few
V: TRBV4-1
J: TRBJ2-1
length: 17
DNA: TGCGCCAGCAGCCAAGTAACAGGGAGCATCCGCGACAATGAGCAGTTCTTC
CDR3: CASSQVTGSIRDNEQFF

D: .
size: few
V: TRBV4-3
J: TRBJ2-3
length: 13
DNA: TGCGCCAGCAGCCAAGAAAACTCAGATACGCAGTATTTT
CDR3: CASSQENSDTQYF

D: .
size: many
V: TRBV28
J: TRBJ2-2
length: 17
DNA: TGTGCCAGCAGTTTATCTGAGGAAAGCCCCAACACCGGGGAGCTGTTTTTT
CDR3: CASSLSEESPNTGELFF

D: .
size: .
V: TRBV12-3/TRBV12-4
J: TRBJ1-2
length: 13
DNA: TGTGCCAGCGTGGAGACAGAGAGATATGGCTACACCTTC
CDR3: CASVETERYGYTF

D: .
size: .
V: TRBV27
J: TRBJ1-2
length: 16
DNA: TGTGCCAGCAGTTTCGTATGGCGGGTACCAAACTATGGCTACACCTTC
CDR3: CASSFVWRVPNYGYTF

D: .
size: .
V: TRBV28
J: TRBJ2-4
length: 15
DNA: TGTGCCAGCAGTTTATCACGCAATCGGGCCACCATTCAGTACTTC
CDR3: CASSLSRNRATIQYF

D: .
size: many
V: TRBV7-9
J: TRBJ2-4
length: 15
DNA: TGTGCCAGCAGCTTAAGCAGTACCGCCAAAAACATTCAGTACTTC
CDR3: CASSLSSTAKNIQYF

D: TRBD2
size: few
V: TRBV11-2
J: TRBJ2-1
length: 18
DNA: TGTGCCAGCAGCTTAGATGGGTTGACTAGCGGCCCCTACAATGAGCAGTTCTTC
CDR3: CASSLDGLTSGPYNEQFF

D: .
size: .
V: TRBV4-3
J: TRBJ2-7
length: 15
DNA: TGCGCCAGCAGCCAAGCGCCTTGGGGGGAAAACGAGCAGTACTTC
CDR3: CASSQAPWGENEQYF

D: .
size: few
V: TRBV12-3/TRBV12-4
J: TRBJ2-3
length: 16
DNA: TGTGCCAGCAGTTCCAAGACTAGGGCTAGCACAGATACGCAGTATTTT
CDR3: CASSSKTRASTDTQYF

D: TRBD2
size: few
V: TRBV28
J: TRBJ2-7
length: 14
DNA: TGTGCCAGCAGTTCCCTACTAGCGTCCTACGAGCAGTACTTC
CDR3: CASSSLLASYEQYF

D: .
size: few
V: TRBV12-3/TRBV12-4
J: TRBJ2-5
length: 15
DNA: TGTGCCAGCAGTTCCCGACTGGTAGGGCAAGAGACCCAGTACTTC
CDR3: CASSSRLVGQETQYF

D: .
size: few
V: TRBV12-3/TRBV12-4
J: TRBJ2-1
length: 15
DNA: TGTGCCAGCAGTTTAGGAGGTGGGCATTACAATGAGCAGTTCTTC
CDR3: CASSLGGGHYNEQFF

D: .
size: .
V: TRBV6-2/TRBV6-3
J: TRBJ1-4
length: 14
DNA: TGTGCCAGCAGTTACGGAGGTGAAAATGAAAAACTGTTTTTT
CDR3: CASSYGGENEKLFF

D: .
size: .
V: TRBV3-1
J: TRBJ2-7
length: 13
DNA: TGTGCCAGCAGCTCCCCCGGCGTGCACGAGCAGTACTTC
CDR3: CASSSPGVHEQYF

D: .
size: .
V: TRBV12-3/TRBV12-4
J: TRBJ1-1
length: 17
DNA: TGTGCCAGCAGTTTAGCGGGTGACAGCCGGCGGGACACTGAAGCTTTCTTT
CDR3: CASSLAGDSRRDTEAFF

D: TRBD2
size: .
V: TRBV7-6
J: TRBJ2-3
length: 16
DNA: TGTGCCAGCAGCTCAAAGAAGCGGGAGCAGAGAGATACGCAGTATTTT
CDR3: CASSSKKREQRDTQYF

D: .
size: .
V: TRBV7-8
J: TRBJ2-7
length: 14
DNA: TGTGCCAGCAGCTTAGTCGGGCTAGGGTCGGAGCAGTACTTC
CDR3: CASSLVGLGSEQYF

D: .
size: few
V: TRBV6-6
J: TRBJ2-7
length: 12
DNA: TGTGCCAGCAGTTACACCCATTACGAGCAGTACTTC
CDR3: CASSYTHYEQYF

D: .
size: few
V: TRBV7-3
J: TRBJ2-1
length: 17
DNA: TGTGCCAGCAGCTTAATCGGGAAGGGAGAGGTTGGGGATGAGCAGTTCTTC
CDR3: CASSLIGKGEVGDEQFF

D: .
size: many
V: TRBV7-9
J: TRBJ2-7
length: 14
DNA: TGTGCCAGCAGCTCTCCGGGACGGCCCTACGAGCAGTACTTC
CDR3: CASSSPGRPYEQYF

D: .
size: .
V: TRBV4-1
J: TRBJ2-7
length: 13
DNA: TGCGCCAGCAGCCTGTGGTGGGGGCACGAGCAGTACTTC
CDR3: CASSLWWGHEQYF

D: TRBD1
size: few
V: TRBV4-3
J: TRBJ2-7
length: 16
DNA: TGCGCCAGCAGCCAGGGGACAGGGGACCCTTTTTATGAGCAGTACTTC
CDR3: CASSQGTGDPFYEQYF

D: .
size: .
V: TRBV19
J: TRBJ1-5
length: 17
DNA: TGTGCCAGTAGTATCCTCCGTAGAGGCAGGGGTGGACAGCCCCAGCATTTT
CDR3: CASSILRRGRGGQPQHF

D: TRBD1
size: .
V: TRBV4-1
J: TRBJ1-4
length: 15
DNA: TGCGCCAGCAGCCACCGGACAGGGGTTCATGAAAAACTGTTTTTT
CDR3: CASSHRTGVHEKLFF

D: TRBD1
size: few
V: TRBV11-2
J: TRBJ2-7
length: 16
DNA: TGTGCCAGCAGCTTCCCAACGGGACAGGTCTCCTACGAGCAGTACTTC
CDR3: CASSFPTGQVSYEQYF